Below are 32 T cell receptor beta chains sequenced from a single sample in a study of cytomegalovirus exposure and HLA in healthy donors. Researchers ran the PCR with 60 Vbeta and 13 Jbeta primers. Repertoires were generated with immunoSEQ multiplex PCR, while TCRdb's copy carries only in-frame clones and drops some. Here the sample spans more than 85,000 clones, 69% being singletons. Sequencing used PBMCs. The receptors stem from a female donor in good health and CMV-seronegative.

This chain connects TRBV18 to TRBJ1-1; D may be TRBD1 (6 bases). Germline V gives CDR1 KGHSH, CDR2 LQKENI. V lost 4 bases and J 0 bases, leaving 12 bases between the germline ends. The CDR3 length is 15 residues. CDR3 residues: CASSQNREMNTEAFF. CDR3 nucleotides: TGTGCCAGCTCACAAAACAGGGAGATGAACACTGAAGCTTTCTTT.

The genes are TRBV9 and TRBJ2-1, with a possible D match to TRBD1 (6 bases). Between the trimmed V and J ends, which lost 4 bases and 4 bases, there was a span of 12 bases. The CDR3 is 14 amino acids. Germline V gene data show CDR1 as SGDLS and CDR2 as YYNGEE. CDR3 nucleotides: TGTGCCAGCAGCCCAACGGGACAATACAATGAGCAGTTCTTC. This codes for CASSPTGQYNEQFF.

The sample holds a few counts of this clone. One end of the junction does not line up with germline, which may come from a read error. J is TRBJ1-2 and V is TRBV7-9, with D possibly TRBD1 on 5 matching bases. CDR3 length equals 13 residues. Germline CDR1 is SEHNR and CDR2 is FQNEAQ (reference sequence). The CDR3 region is CSSTTAPGYGYTF. CDR3 sequence (DNA): TGTTCCAGCACCACCGCTCCAGGGTATGGCTACACCTTC.

This clone came up a few times. The J gene is TRBJ1-2, the V gene TRBV6-5; a weak D match, TRBD1 (5 bases). The CDR3 has 14 residues. Per germline, CDR1 MNHEY and CDR2 SVGAGI. V lost 5 bases and J lost 4, with 14 bases in between. CDR3 loop: CASSPLGGFYGYTF. The DNA of the CDR3 is TGTGCCAGCAGTCCTCTCGGGGGTTTCTATGGCTACACCTTC.

The chain carries TRBV27 and TRBJ2-1, with 12 bases fitting TRBD2. From germline, CDR1 is MNHEY and CDR2 SMNVEV (reference sequence). The CDR3 runs 17 residues. With V trimmed by 0 bases and J by 7 bases, 7 bases remained unmatched. This chain's CDR3 is CASSLSYPGLAGNEQFF. DNA of the CDR3: TGTGCCAGCAGTTTATCATATCCAGGACTAGCGGGGAATGAGCAGTTCTTC.

The J gene is TRBJ2-3, the V gene TRBV14; 13 bases agree with TRBD2. Looked up from germline, CDR1 is SGHDN and CDR2 is FVKESK. The CDR3 consists of 17 residues. The J segment lost 4 bases and the V segment lost 0 bases, leaving 4 bases of the junction unmatched. The CDR3 coding sequence is TGTGCCAGCAGCCAAGATTGGACTAGCGGGGGCGCAGATACGCAGTATTTT. It translates to CASSQDWTSGGADTQYF.

This clone has a single count. V is TRBV10-3 and J is TRBJ1-5; 7 bases are a match to TRBD1. Germline V gene data show CDR1 as ENHRY and CDR2 as SYGVKD. Trimming took 2 bases from V and 2 from J; bases not matched to a gene: 0. The CDR3 contains 14 residues. CDR3 loop: CAISETGGNQPQHF. The DNA of the CDR3 is TGTGCCATCAGTGAGACAGGGGGCAATCAGCCCCAGCATTTT.

The chain carries TRBV19 and TRBJ1-5; possibly TRBD1 for D (5 bases). The CDR3 totals 15 residues. Germline CDR1 LNHDA, CDR2 SQIVND (reference sequence). The V end lost 7 bases, the J end lost 0 bases, and 13 bases lay between the germline ends. CDR3 bases: TGTGCCAGTACCCAGGGAGGGAATAGCAATCAGCCCCAGCATTTT. This encodes CASTQGGNSNQPQHF.

CDR3 sequence: CSASRGETEAFF. As DNA, the CDR3 is TGCAGCGCCTCACGGGGGGAGACTGAAGCTTTCTTT. The V and J genes are TRBV29-1 and TRBJ1-1; possible D gene TRBD1, 5 bases. Germline V gives CDR1 SQVTM, CDR2 ANQGSEA. This CDR3 comprises 12 residues. V was clipped by 7 bases and J by 5 bases, with 14 bases between them. Variable domain in full (rest from reference TRBV29-1 and TRBJ1-1): SAVISQKPSRDICQRGTSLTIQCQVDSQVTMMFWYRQQPGQSLTLIATANQGSEATYESGFVIDKFPISRPNLTFSTLTVSNMSPEDSSIYLCSASRGETEAFFGQGTRLTVV.

The chain is built from TRBV5-1 and TRBJ2-4; 9 nucleotides align to TRBD1. This CDR3 contains 14 residues. With 0 bases clipped from V and 8 bases from J, the junction kept 3 bases outside the gene matches. Germline CDR1 and CDR2: SGHRS and YFSETQ. DNA for the CDR3: TGCGCCAGCAGCTTGGACAGGGGGCAGGACATTCAGTACTTC. Translation gives CASSLDRGQDIQYF.

This clone has a count of ten or more. The chain employs TRBV7-9 and TRBJ1-1; 9 bases map to TRBD1. V gave up 3 bases and J gave up 4 bases; unmatched junction bases: 6. The length of the CDR3 is 15 residues. The germline V gene has CDR1 SEHNR and CDR2 FQNEAQ (reference sequence). The CDR3 protein is CASSLGQGFGTEAFF. In nucleotides, the CDR3 is TGTGCCAGCAGCTTGGGACAGGGCTTCGGCACTGAAGCTTTCTTT.

V and J are TRBV5-8 and TRBJ2-5, with TRBD2 matching over 8 bases. The CDR3 length is 16 residues. Germline trimming cut 0 bases from V and 5 bases from J; bases unmatched to any gene: 9. CDR1 and CDR2 (germline): SGHTS, YDEGEE. For the CDR3, the DNA is TGTGCCAGCAGCTTGGGGGCGGGGGGCCCCGCTGAGACCCAGTACTTC. Residues: CASSLGAGGPAETQYF.

The gene calls are TRBV7-2 and TRBJ1-2; 8 nucleotides agree with TRBD1. J gave up 5 bases and V 5 bases, and 13 bases lay outside the gene matches. The CDR3 is made up of 16 amino acids. Germline lookup yields CDR1 SGHTA and CDR2 FQGNSA. CDR3 nucleotides: TGTGCCAGCAGCGCCCAGGGACAGGTAGATTGGTATGGCTACACCTTC. Translating it yields CASSAQGQVDWYGYTF.

This clone has only a few counts. This rearrangement joins TRBV10-3 to TRBJ2-7; the D gene is possibly TRBD2 (6 bases). This CDR3 has 15 amino acids. Germline V gives CDR1 ENHRY, CDR2 SYGVKD. The V and J ends lost 2 bases and 3 bases respectively, with 14 bases between them. CDR3 nucleotides: TGTGCCATCAGTGAGGGCGGGAAAAGGTTCTACGAGCAGTACTTC. It codes for CAISEGGKRFYEQYF.

DNA of the CDR3: TGTGCCAGCAGTGAACAGTTAGCGGGCGCGGAAGAGACCCAGTACTTC. The encoded protein is CASSEQLAGAEETQYF. The rearrangement uses TRBV2 and TRBJ2-5; 7 positions agree with TRBD2. This CDR3 has 16 amino acids. The junction had 9 bases not matched to a gene; V was cut back by 2 bases and J by 3 bases. In germline, CDR1 is SNHLY, CDR2 FYNNEI.

Only a few counts were recorded for this clone. This sequence joins TRBV29-1 and TRBJ2-7; possibly TRBD1 for D (5 bases). The CDR3 sequence is 12 residues long. The germline CDR1 and CDR2 sequences are SQVTM and ANQGSEA. Trimming cost V 6 bases and J 2 bases, with 11 bases left between them. The CDR3, as DNA: TGCAGCGTACAGGATCCCGCCTACGAGCAGTACTTC. This translates into CSVQDPAYEQYF.

On this clone: This same CDR3 is encoded by further DNA sequences in the sample. This chain links TRBV6-6 with TRBJ1-4; D uncertain. The V gene lost 7 bases and the J gene lost 8 bases, with 14 bases spanning the gap. The germline V gene has CDR1 MNHNY and CDR2 SVGAGI (reference sequence). The CDR3 has 13 amino acids. This CDR3 reads CASKERTREKLFF. The DNA of the CDR3 is TGTGCCAGCAAGGAAAGGACTCGGGAAAAACTGTTTTTT.

This clone was detected only a few times. V is TRBV5-6 and J is TRBJ1-2; 8 bases align to TRBD1. Trimming removed 4 bases from V and 5 bases from J; junction bases left unmatched: 4. Germline CDR1 SGHDT, CDR2 YYEEEE. This CDR3 has 13 amino acids. The CDR3 region has the DNA TGTGCCAGCAGCCCGGACAGGGAGTATGGCTACACCTTC. This codes for CASSPDREYGYTF.

This chain joins TRBV6-1 and TRBJ1-4, with D uncertain. The CDR3 runs 11 residues. Germline CDR1 reads MNHNS; CDR2 reads SASEGT. V lost 6 bases, J lost 5 bases, and 4 bases lay in between. The CDR3 protein is CASSLNEKLFF. The CDR3 DNA is TGTGCCAGCAGCCTAAATGAAAAACTGTTTTTT.

V is TRBV11-2 and J is TRBJ2-7; 14 bases map to TRBD2. The CDR3 is made up of 16 amino acids. With 5 bases clipped from V and 0 bases from J, the junction kept 3 bases outside the gene matches. In germline, CDR1 is SGHAT, CDR2 FQNNGV. CDR3 nucleotides: TGTGCCAGCAGCCTGACTAGCGGGAGGGCCTCCTACGAGCAGTACTTC. Its translation: CASSLTSGRASYEQYF.

A word on this clone: A junction boundary mismatches the germline segment, possibly from a read error. The J gene is TRBJ1-1, the V gene TRBV7-9, with 8 bases lining up with TRBD1. CDR3 length: 13 residues. The V gene's germline CDR1 is SEHNR and CDR2 FQNEAQ (reference sequence). For the CDR3, the DNA is TGTTCCAGCAGTTGGGGACAGGAAGACGAAGCTTTCTTT. Its translation is CSSSWGQEDEAFF.

The genes are TRBV4-2 and TRBJ2-5; D perhaps matches TRBD2 (7 bases). This CDR3 is 14 amino acids long. CDR1 and CDR2 (germline): LGHNA, YNFKEQ. Trimming pared 2 bases from V and 3 bases from J, leaving 10 bases between. The CDR3 DNA sequence: TGTGCCAGCAGCCAACAGGGGAGGGAAGAGACCCAGTACTTC. Protein product: CASSQQGREETQYF.

This chain connects TRBV7-6 to TRBJ1-1; possibly TRBD1 for D (5 bases). V was shortened by 5 bases and J by 1 base, with 23 bases between the two germline ends. The germline gives CDR1 SGHVS, CDR2 FNYEAQ. This CDR3 is built from 18 residues. Here the CDR3 reads CASSPSRDWGRGNTEAFF. The CDR3 region has the DNA TGTGCCAGCAGCCCAAGTAGGGACTGGGGACGGGGGAACACTGAAGCTTTCTTT.

J is TRBJ1-1 and V is TRBV6-5; tentatively, D is TRBD1 (5 bases). The V and J ends lost 3 bases and 5 bases respectively, with 16 bases between them. The CDR3 sequence is 15 residues long. The V gene's germline CDR1 is MNHEY and CDR2 SVGAGI. The CDR3 bases are TGTGCCAGCAGTTATCGGGGGAATTGGGAAACTGAAGCTTTCTTT. This sequence encodes CASSYRGNWETEAFF.

The chain has TRBV7-2 and TRBJ1-5; 7 bases are a match to TRBD1. The V gene end was trimmed by 5 bases and the J gene end by 3 bases; junction bases not matched to a gene: 7. This CDR3 region has 15 residues. CDR1 and CDR2 (germline): SGHTA, FQGNSA. The CDR3 here is CASSPVGTVNQPQHF. For the CDR3, the DNA is TGTGCCAGCAGCCCCGTGGGGACAGTCAATCAGCCCCAGCATTTT.

The chain couples TRBV18 to TRBJ1-2; possible D gene TRBD1, 6 bases. The CDR3 consists of 14 residues. Germline V lookup: CDR1 KGHSH, CDR2 LQKENI. The V end was cut by 3 bases, the J end by 10 bases, with 18 bases between. CDR3 protein: CASSPPGQGLSYTF. The CDR3, as DNA: TGTGCCAGCTCACCTCCGGGACAAGGGCTGTCCTACACCTTC.

This chain's CDR3 is CASSYSYTMNTEAFF. In DNA, the CDR3 is TGTGCCAGCAGTTACTCTTACACTATGAACACTGAAGCTTTCTTT. The chain couples TRBV6-5 to TRBJ1-1; D uncertain. The germline V gene encodes CDR1 MNHEY and CDR2 SVGAGI. V was shortened by 0 bases and J by 0 bases, with 8 bases between the two germline ends. The CDR3 has 15 residues.

The chain carries TRBV7-3 and TRBJ2-2; no reliable D call. CDR3 length: 15 amino acids. Looked up from germline, CDR1 is SGHTA and CDR2 is FQGTGA. V lost 5 bases, J lost 0 bases, and 10 bases lay in between. The CDR3 reads CASSTRQSNTGELFF. DNA for the CDR3: TGTGCCAGCAGCACCCGACAATCGAACACCGGGGAGCTGTTTTTT.

The chain links TRBV25-1 to TRBJ1-2; tentatively, D is TRBD1 (5 bases). Germline CDR1 reads MGHDK; CDR2 reads SYGVNS. Trimming took 6 bases from V and 0 from J, leaving 14 bases between them. The CDR3 totals 15 residues. The CDR3 coding sequence is TGTGCCAGCAGCCGGACATACCCTTCTAACTATGGCTACACCTTC. Translated, it gives CASSRTYPSNYGYTF.

This clone was counted between two and nine times. J is TRBJ1-2 and V is TRBV30, with 7 nucleotides matching TRBD1. J lost 6 bases, V lost 0 bases, and 4 bases had no gene match. CDR3 size: 13 residues. Germline CDR1 is GTSNPN and CDR2 is SVGIG (reference sequence). In DNA form, the CDR3 reads TGTGCCTGGAGTGTACAGGGGTCGGATGGCTACACCTTC. Translation gives CAWSVQGSDGYTF.

The rearrangement uses TRBV11-2 and TRBJ2-2; D ambiguous. Per the germline V gene, CDR1 is SGHAT and CDR2 is FQNNGV. The V and J ends lost 1 base and 0 bases respectively, with 9 bases between them. The CDR3 contains 16 residues. The CDR3 protein is CASSLGGRTNTGELFF. The CDR3 coding sequence is TGTGCCAGCAGCTTAGGTGGCAGGACGAACACCGGGGAGCTGTTTTTT.

The chain carries TRBV9 and TRBJ2-3; D is uncertain. CDR3 length equals 15 residues. Trimming removed 0 bases at V and 0 bases at J, with 8 bases between. Germline lookup yields CDR1 SGDLS and CDR2 YYNGEE. The CDR3 loop is CASSVVSASTDTQYF. CDR3 sequence (DNA): TGTGCCAGCAGCGTAGTGTCAGCGAGCACAGATACGCAGTATTTT.